Following are 13 T cell receptor beta chains from one sample sequenced in a study of blood T cell repertoires in COVID-19. Repertoires were generated with immunoSEQ multiplex PCR, while TCRdb's copy carries only in-frame clones and drops some. The sample comprises roughly 130,000 clones, 88% of which are singletons, and over 2% rests with the top ten. The sequencing input was peripheral blood. These receptors all stem from a human donor with COVID-19, enrolled during active disease. The donor label of this sample is uncertain.

The rearrangement uses TRBV11-2 and TRBJ1-3; TRBD1 is a possible D gene (6 bases). The V end lost 2 bases, the J end lost 11 bases, and 28 bases lay between the germline ends. The germline gives CDR1 SGHAT, CDR2 FQNNGV. The CDR3 spans 18 residues. The DNA of the CDR3 is TGTGCCAGCAGCTTATACAAGATCGGACTCGGCAGGGGCCATCCCATATATTTT. Protein: CASSLYKIGLGRGHPIYF.

The genes are TRBV7-9 and TRBJ1-5; D is possibly TRBD1 (5 bases). V was pared by 5 bases and J by 6 bases, with 11 bases between. The V gene's germline CDR1 is SEHNR and CDR2 FQNEAQ (reference sequence). The CDR3 sequence is 13 residues long. CDR3: CASSTDSFQPQHF. CDR3 DNA: TGTGCCAGCAGCACCGACAGTTTTCAGCCCCAGCATTTT.

V gene TRBV6-1 combines with J gene TRBJ1-3, with unresolved D. The CDR3 has 15 residues. CDR1 and CDR2 from the germline V gene are MNHNS and SASEGT. Trimming took off 3 bases at V and 6 bases at J, with 15 bases between the two ends. The CDR3 sequence is CASSESSRVINTIYF. CDR3 sequence (DNA): TGTGCCAGCAGTGAGTCCAGCCGGGTGATAAACACCATATATTTT.

V is TRBV28 and J is TRBJ1-6; TRBD1 agrees at 7 bases. The CDR3 spans 17 residues. V trimming: 3 bases; J trimming: 5 bases; junction bases outside the gene matches: 10. Germline loops: CDR1 MDHEN, CDR2 SYDVKM. CDR3 amino acids: CASSFSGTAMNNSPLHF. The CDR3 DNA reads as TGTGCCAGCAGTTTTTCTGGGACAGCGATGAATAATTCACCCCTCCACTTT.

This clone was seen only once. The V and J genes are TRBV6-5 and TRBJ1-5, with D possibly matching TRBD1 (5 bases). Germline CDR1 MNHEY, CDR2 SVGAGI. The CDR3 loop spans 13 amino acids. V was trimmed by 6 bases and J by 5 bases, leaving 11 bases between them. The CDR3 DNA is TGTGCCAGCAGCCCAAACAGGTATCAGCCCCAGCATTTT. It encodes CASSPNRYQPQHF.

The CDR3 DNA reads TGTGCCAGTAGGTCAGGGTGGAATTCACCCCTCCACTTT. Residues: CASRSGWNSPLHF. The chain couples TRBV19 to TRBJ1-6, with D perhaps TRBD1 (5 bases). The CDR3 consists of 13 residues. The germline gives CDR1 LNHDA, CDR2 SQIVND (reference sequence). Trimming took off 6 bases at V and 7 bases at J, with 10 bases between the two ends.

This sequence joins TRBV3-1 (or the pseudogene TRBV3-2) and TRBJ1-1; D ambiguous. CDR1 and CDR2 (germline): LGHDT, YNNKEL (reference sequence). V dropped 6 bases and J dropped 0 bases, with 17 bases sitting between them. There are 16 residues in the CDR3. Here the CDR3 reads CASSQTPKRLNTEAFF. The CDR3, as DNA: TGTGCCAGCAGTCAAACGCCGAAGAGGCTGAACACTGAAGCTTTCTTT.

The rearrangement joins TRBV2 to TRBJ2-5, with 7 bases fitting TRBD1. Germline CDR1 reads SNHLY; CDR2 reads FYNNEI. J lost 1 base, V lost 6 bases, and 2 bases had no gene match. The CDR3 is 13 amino acids. In DNA, the CDR3 is TGTGCCAGCAGCGGGACAGTCCAAGAGACCCAGTACTTC. It codes for CASSGTVQETQYF.

This clone was observed a handful of times. The J gene is TRBJ2-7, the V gene TRBV30; 12 bases line up with TRBD2. The CDR3 has 14 residues. With 4 bases clipped from V and 1 base from J, the junction kept 2 bases outside the gene matches. The germline V gene has CDR1 GTSNPN and CDR2 SVGIG (reference sequence). CDR3 in DNA: TGTGCCTGGAAACTAGCGGGAGGATCCTACGAGCAGTACTTC. Its protein is CAWKLAGGSYEQYF. Full variable domain (missing parts from reference TRBV30 and TRBJ2-7): SQTIHQWPATLVQPVGSPLSLECTVEGTSNPNLYWYRQAAGRGLQLLFYSVGIGQISSEVPQNLSASRPQDRQFILSSKKLLLSDSGFYLCAWKLAGGSYEQYFGPGTRLTVT.

The chain joins TRBV9 to TRBJ2-1; D not certain. The CDR3 covers 14 residues. V lost 1 base to trimming and J lost 0 bases, with 5 bases between them. CDR1 and CDR2 (germline): SGDLS, YYNGEE. The CDR3 region has the DNA TGTGCCAGCAGCGTAAGCTACTCCTACAATGAGCAGTTCTTC. It yields the protein CASSVSYSYNEQFF.

This rearrangement joins TRBV18 to TRBJ1-2; 7 positions agree with TRBD1. The CDR3 sequence is 13 residues long. Looked up from germline, CDR1 is KGHSH and CDR2 is LQKENI. J lost 4 bases, V lost 6 bases, and 5 bases had no gene match. Written as DNA, the CDR3 is TGTGCCAGCTCGCCAGACAGGGCCTATGGCTACACCTTC. This encodes CASSPDRAYGYTF.

The J gene is TRBJ1-4, the V gene TRBV2; possible D gene TRBD1, 5 bases. Trimming left V 0 bases short and J 7 bases short, with 18 bases between. From germline, CDR1 is SNHLY and CDR2 FYNNEI. This CDR3 region has 17 residues. CDR3 region: CASSEAWAGGLGEKLFF. The DNA of the CDR3 is TGTGCCAGCAGTGAAGCCTGGGCCGGGGGGTTGGGTGAAAAACTGTTTTTT. The variable domain in full, completed from reference TRBV2 and TRBJ1-4, reads EPEVTQTPSHQVTQMGQEVILRCVPISNHLYFYWYRQILGQKVEFLVSFYNNEISEKSEIFDDQFSVERPDGSNFTLKIRSTKLEDSAMYFCASSEAWAGGLGEKLFFGSGTQLSVL.

This chain links TRBV4-1 with TRBJ2-1, with 8 bases fitting TRBD2. CDR3 length equals 17 residues. Per germline, CDR1 MGHRA and CDR2 YSYEKL. The J segment lost 7 bases and the V segment lost 1 base, leaving 12 bases of the junction unmatched. CDR3 protein: CASSQGRSLTSVNEQFF. Written as DNA, the CDR3 is TGCGCCAGCAGCCAAGGGAGGTCCCTGACTAGCGTTAATGAGCAGTTCTTC.